This T cell receptor (beta chain) originates from a study of blood T cells in healthy people across ages. Combining a sample-barcoded 5' primer with a J-beta primer mix, a second PCR ran for roughly 7 to 11 cycles. TCRdb used MiXCR to reprocess the 5' RACE reads, holding one entry per CDR3 protein. The sample holds over 600,000 distinct CDR3 sequences; more than 20% are singletons and the top ten take 3% to 4%. Peripheral blood, roughly 9.3 milliliters per donor, was collected. This clonotype has only a few counts. This CDR3 is 15 amino acids long. Germline CDR1 is SGDLS and CDR2 is YYNGEE. V gave up 0 bases and J gave up 5 bases, with 11 bases separating them.

The sequenced material came from blood. This sequence originates from a man in his 70s in good health. The chain joins TRBV9 to TRBJ1-4, with D hard to call. CDR3 amino acids: CASSVDGQRNEKLFF. The CDR3, as DNA: TGTGCCAGCAGCGTAGATGGGCAGAGGAATGAAAAACTGTTTTTT.